The 18 T cell receptor beta chains below come from one sample, sequenced in a study of blood T cell repertoires in COVID-19. Here immunoSEQ multiplex PCR was the method, and the copy in TCRdb shows in-frame clones only, minus some. The table has about 270,000 clones, roughly 90% seen once. The specimen sequenced was PBMCs or T cells enriched from blood (not recorded which). Every receptor here comes from a woman aged 25 to 39 who had recovered from COVID-19.

This chain links TRBV27 with TRBJ1-4; D may be TRBD1 (5 bases). The ends were cut back, 3 bases at V and 8 bases at J, with 10 bases in the middle. The CDR3 runs to 13 residues. Per the germline V gene, CDR1 is MNHEY and CDR2 is SMNVEV (reference sequence). CDR3 sequence: CASSFSREEKLFF. The CDR3 DNA reads TGTGCCAGCAGTTTTAGCAGGGAAGAAAAACTGTTTTTT. Filled out from reference TRBV27 and TRBJ1-4, the complete variable domain reads EAQVTQNPRYLITVTGKKLTVTCSQNMNHEYMSWYRQDPGLGLRQIYYSMNVEVTDKGDVPEGYKVSRKEKRNFPLILESPSPNQTSLYFCASSFSREEKLFFGSGTQLSVL.

This sequence joins TRBV28 and TRBJ2-1, with TRBD2 identical over 8 bases. Germline values: CDR1 MDHEN, CDR2 SYDVKM. This CDR3 region has 13 residues. The junction had 9 bases not matched to a gene; V was cut back by 7 bases and J by 10 bases. In DNA, the CDR3 is TGTGCCAGCATTAACGGGAGGGCCGGAGAGCAGTTCTTC. Translated, it gives CASINGRAGEQFF.

V is TRBV4-1 and J is TRBJ2-7, with TRBD2 matching over 11 bases. Unmatched junction bases numbered 4, after V lost 0 bases and J lost 3 bases. Per the germline V gene, CDR1 is MGHRA and CDR2 is YSYEKL. The CDR3 runs 16 residues. CDR3 amino acids: CASSQDNSGRVYEQYF. The CDR3, as DNA: TGCGCCAGCAGCCAAGATAATAGCGGGAGGGTCTACGAGCAGTACTTC.

CDR3 coding DNA: TGTGCCAGCAGCCCTGGCGGGGGAACTGAAGCTTTCTTT. Protein sequence: CASSPGGGTEAFF. The chain is built from TRBV7-3 and TRBJ1-1; weak D call: TRBD1 (5 bases). The CDR3 sequence is 13 residues long. In germline, CDR1 is SGHTA, CDR2 FQGTGA. V gave up 5 bases and J gave up 5 bases, with 12 bases separating them. The full variable domain, rest sourced from reference TRBV7-3 and TRBJ1-1, is GAGVSQTPSNKVTEKGKYVELRCDPISGHTALYWYRQSLGQGPEFLIYFQGTGAADDSGLPNDRFFAVRPEGSVSTLKIQRTERGDSAVYLCASSPGGGTEAFFGQGTRLTVV.

This chain joins TRBV19 and TRBJ1-1; the match to TRBD1 covers 7 bases. This CDR3 region has 14 residues. Trimming cost V 5 bases and J 0 bases; bases outside gene matches: 3. Germline V lookup: CDR1 LNHDA, CDR2 SQIVND (reference sequence). The CDR3 DNA reads TGTGCCAGTAGTGTGGGACAGCTGAACACTGAAGCTTTCTTT. It translates to CASSVGQLNTEAFF.

The V and J genes are TRBV28 and TRBJ1-2; TRBD1 matches at 8 bases. The CDR3 spans 14 residues. Germline CDR1 is MDHEN and CDR2 is SYDVKM. V was pared by 4 bases and J by 10 bases, with 11 bases of the junction left unmatched. For the CDR3, the DNA is TGTGCCAGCAGTTACCTACAGGGGGGGATTAACTACACCTTC. It yields the protein CASSYLQGGINYTF.

V gene TRBV5-1 combines with J gene TRBJ1-4, with D possibly being TRBD1 (5 bases). The CDR3 runs to 15 residues. CDR1 SGHRS and CDR2 YFSETQ come from the germline V gene. V was clipped by 1 base and J by 1 base, with 8 bases between them. Written as DNA, the CDR3 is TGCGCCAGCAGCTTGACAGGCAGAACTAATGAAAAACTGTTTTTT. Its protein is CASSLTGRTNEKLFF.

The rearrangement links TRBV28 to TRBJ2-2; D may be TRBD2 (5 bases). This CDR3 comprises 13 residues. V lost 5 bases, J lost 7 bases, and 11 bases lay in between. Germline V gene data show CDR1 as MDHEN and CDR2 as SYDVKM. The chain's CDR3 is CASSPLRGGELFF. The CDR3 DNA sequence: TGTGCCAGCAGTCCTCTCCGGGGCGGGGAGCTGTTTTTT. Full variable domain (rest looked up from reference TRBV28 and TRBJ2-2): DVKVTQSSRYLVKRTGEKVFLECVQDMDHENMFWYRQDPGLGLRLIYFSYDVKMKEKGDIPEGYSVSREKKERFSLILESASTNQTSMYLCASSPLRGGELFFGEGSRLTVL.

This chain links TRBV5-1 with TRBJ1-2, with a weak D call TRBD1 (6 bases). The V gene's germline CDR1 is SGHRS and CDR2 YFSETQ. The V end lost 0 bases, the J end lost 5 bases, and 14 bases lay between the germline ends. The CDR3 consists of 15 residues. For the CDR3, the DNA is TGCGCCAGCAGCTTGGCGGGGGGCGCTGGGTATGGCTACACCTTC. It codes for CASSLAGGAGYGYTF.

The V call is TRBV2, the J call TRBJ1-1; tentative D call: TRBD1 (5 bases). The CDR3 spans 13 residues. With 7 bases removed from V and 5 bases from J, the gap between germline ends came to 14 bases. Germline CDR1 and CDR2: SNHLY and FYNNEI. CDR3 protein: CASNARGGTEAFF. CDR3 nucleotide sequence: TGTGCCAGCAACGCTAGGGGTGGGACTGAAGCTTTCTTT.

This rearrangement joins TRBV2 to TRBJ1-2; tentative D call: TRBD1 (5 bases). Between the trimmed V and J ends, which lost 6 bases and 8 bases, there was a span of 16 bases. CDR1 SNHLY and CDR2 FYNNEI come from the germline V gene. CDR3 length: 13 residues. The CDR3 sequence is CASRARAPGGYTF. CDR3 nucleotides: TGTGCCAGCAGGGCCAGGGCCCCTGGGGGCTACACCTTC. Drawing the rest from reference TRBV2 and TRBJ1-2, the complete variable domain is EPEVTQTPSHQVTQMGQEVILRCVPISNHLYFYWYRQILGQKVEFLVSFYNNEISEKSEIFDDQFSVERPDGSNFTLKIRSTKLEDSAMYFCASRARAPGGYTFGSGTRLTVV.

This chain joins TRBV7-7 and TRBJ2-5, with D perhaps TRBD2 (5 bases). The CDR3 has 16 residues. Germline V gives CDR1 SSHAT, CDR2 FNYEAQ (reference sequence). V lost 4 bases to trimming and J lost 4 bases, with 19 bases between them. The CDR3 sequence: CASSSRKGRAGETQYF. In DNA, the CDR3 is TGTGCCAGCAGCTCCCGAAAAGGTAGGGCGGGAGAGACCCAGTACTTC.

This clone was seen only once. V and J are TRBV9 and TRBJ2-2; D unclear. The V end was cut by 3 bases, the J end by 7 bases, with 16 bases between. This CDR3 region has 15 residues. Germline CDR1 is SGDLS and CDR2 is YYNGEE. CDR3 protein: CASSAPRGAVGELFF. As DNA, the CDR3 is TGTGCCAGCAGCGCCCCGCGAGGTGCGGTCGGGGAGCTGTTTTTT.

Only one count was recorded for this clone. This chain uses TRBV5-1 with TRBJ1-3; 9 positions agree with TRBD1. CDR3 length: 18 amino acids. V lost 0 bases, J lost 0 bases, and 7 bases stayed unmatched. Germline V CDR1 and CDR2: SGHRS, YFSETQ. The CDR3: CASSLEGQGLLSGNTIYF. The CDR3 DNA reads TGCGCCAGCAGCTTGGAGGGACAGGGTCTCCTCTCTGGAAACACCATATATTTT.

The chain has TRBV27 and TRBJ2-7; D ambiguous. The V end lost 9 bases, the J end lost 3 bases, and 15 bases lay between the germline ends. Per germline, CDR1 MNHEY and CDR2 SMNVEV (reference sequence). This CDR3 comprises 13 residues. The CDR3 bases are TGTGCCAGTTCGAACCCGAGCCACTACGAGCAGTACTTC. Amino acid sequence: CASSNPSHYEQYF.

V gene TRBV2 combines with J gene TRBJ2-3; D is uncertain. Trimming stripped 4 bases from V and 3 bases from J, with 2 bases between. The CDR3 loop spans 11 amino acids. From germline, CDR1 is SNHLY and CDR2 FYNNEI. Here the CDR3 DNA reads TGTGCCAGCAGTGTAACAGATACGCAGTATTTT. It encodes CASSVTDTQYF.

This clone was counted once. V usage is TRBV24-1 and J usage is TRBJ2-2; 7 bases map to TRBD1. CDR3 length equals 16 residues. CDR1 is KGHDR, CDR2 SFDVKD, per germline. Trimming cost V 0 bases and J 1 base; bases outside gene matches: 1. In DNA form, the CDR3 reads TGTGCCACCAGTGATTTGGACAGGGAGAACACCGGGGAGCTGTTTTTT. Translated, it gives CATSDLDRENTGELFF.

Written as DNA, the CDR3 is TGTGCCATCAGATTAAACCGGGACAGCCCTGGAAACACCATATATTTT. Translated: CAIRLNRDSPGNTIYF. The V gene is TRBV10-3, the J gene TRBJ1-3, with 7 bases lining up with TRBD1. V shed 6 bases, J shed 2 bases, and the junction held 10 bases outside the gene matches. In germline, CDR1 is ENHRY, CDR2 SYGVKD. The CDR3 length is 16 residues.